This TCR beta chain was recorded in a study of blood T cell repertoires in COVID-19. As for the study in general: From T cells, B-cell-depleted T cells, or PBMCs came the material, which was cDNA or gDNA.

Original data processing: Amplified reference gene primers provided the basis for estimating nucleated cell counts. Some clones are missing from TCRdb's copy, which holds only in-frame ones; the method was immunoSEQ multiplex PCR. The DNA was the basis for D and trimming; V, J and clone size are from that table. The data contain around 240,000 clones, approximately 90% of them seen just once; the ten biggest clones take up over 0.75%. Germline trimming cut 4 bases from V and 0 bases from J; bases unmatched to any gene: 13. The germline CDR1 and CDR2 sequences are SGHAT and FQNNGV. The length of the CDR3 is 18 residues. Participants in the exposed group had met a COVID-19 case in the 2 weeks before joining the study.

The receptor comes from a man aged 50 or older who had been exposed to COVID-19. This rearrangement joins TRBV11-2 to TRBJ1-1, with 8 bases aligning to TRBD1. Source material: PBMCs or T cells enriched from blood (not recorded which). CDR3 sequence: CASSSNRGSIFMNTEAFF. The CDR3 bases are TGTGCCAGCAGCTCAAACAGGGGGTCTATTTTTATGAACACTGAAGCTTTCTTT.